A single sample is the source of the 17 T cell receptor beta chains below, sequenced in a study of T cell repertoires in cytomegalovirus infection. TCRdb fed the reads into MiXCR, producing one record per CDR3 protein. The sample yields about 830,000 distinct CDR3 sequences, about 30% seen once. Antigens of these TCRs are unknown. Here the sequenced sample was cultured CD8+ T cells from PBMCs, taken from culture after CMV antigen stimulation. All receptors derive from a human donor in good health (CMV status not recorded). Some clones in this sample may be carry-over from other donors' samples.

This clonotype was recorded many times. The rearrangement links TRBV12-3 or TRBV12-4 to TRBJ2-4, with D possibly called TRBD1 or TRBD2 (6 bases each). The CDR3 consists of 12 residues. The germline V and J ends were trimmed by 9 bases and 7 bases, with 13 bases remaining between them. CDR3 residues: CASTTGRNIQYF. CDR3 nucleotides: TGTGCCAGTACCACAGGGAGGAACATTCAGTACTTC.

The chain is built from TRBV5-6 and TRBJ1-5, with D unclear. The CDR3 is 14 residues long. Trimming stripped 2 bases from V and 2 bases from J, with 8 bases between. The germline gives CDR1 SGHDT, CDR2 YYEEEE. The CDR3 DNA reads TGTGCCAGCAGCTTCGATGGCCGCAATCAGCCCCAGCATTTT. Translated: CASSFDGRNQPQHF.

In its sample, this clonotype was seen a few times. The chain combines TRBV27 with TRBJ2-3; TRBD2 agrees at 8 bases. The germline gives CDR1 MNHEY, CDR2 SMNVEV (reference sequence). The ends lost 5 bases at V and 0 bases at J; junction bases unmatched: 10. The length of the CDR3 is 17 residues. This CDR3 reads CASSPPQRGLSTDTQYF. As DNA, the CDR3 is TGTGCCAGCAGTCCCCCCCAGCGGGGGCTTAGCACAGATACGCAGTATTTT.

This clonotype appeared a few times. The chain employs TRBV7-7 and TRBJ2-3; no firm D call. CDR1 and CDR2 (germline): SSHAT, FNYEAQ (reference sequence). The ends were cut back, 11 bases at V and 4 bases at J, with 16 bases in the middle. The CDR3 runs to 13 residues. CDR3 DNA sequence: TGTGCCTTCTCAGGTCGCACCGCAGATACGCAGTATTTT. As protein: CAFSGRTADTQYF.

This clonotype was observed a handful of times. The rearrangement joins TRBV19 to TRBJ1-5, with 12 nucleotides matching TRBD1. J gave up 11 bases and V 4 bases, and 21 bases lay outside the gene matches. CDR3 size: 19 residues. Germline V gives CDR1 LNHDA, CDR2 SQIVND (reference sequence). CDR3 in amino acids: CASSSYRDRGRTLNDSQHF. The DNA of the CDR3 is TGTGCCAGTAGTAGCTACCGGGACAGGGGGCGAACCCTTAACGACTCCCAGCATTTT. Full variable domain (outside the CDR3, taken from reference TRBV19 and TRBJ1-5): DGGITQSPKYLFRKEGQNVTLSCEQNLNHDAMYWYRQDPGQGLRLIYYSQIVNDFQKGDIAEGYSVSREKKESFPLTVTSAQKNPTAFYLCASSSYRDRGRTLNDSQHFGDGTRLSIL.

The rearrangement links TRBV12-3 or TRBV12-4 to TRBJ1-5; D is unclear. Trimming shortened V by 1 base and J by 0 bases, and 10 bases separated the two germline ends. There are 16 residues in the CDR3. The CDR3 loop reads CASSLGKINSNQPQHF. CDR3 DNA: TGTGCCAGCAGTTTAGGGAAGATAAATAGCAATCAGCCCCAGCATTTT.

This clonotype occurred a few times. This chain's CDR3 is CASSQDPQGYEQYF. The CDR3 DNA reads TGCGCCAGCAGCCAAGATCCACAGGGCTACGAGCAGTACTTC. This sequence joins TRBV4-1 and TRBJ2-7, with a tentative D call TRBD1 (6 bases). CDR1 is MGHRA and CDR2 is YSYEKL in the germline V gene. Trimming stripped 0 bases from V and 3 bases from J, with 9 bases between. The CDR3 extends over 14 amino acids.

There are a few counts of this clonotype. This sequence joins TRBV6-1 and TRBJ1-2; no definite D call. Trimming removed 2 bases from V and 0 bases from J, with 7 bases in between. Germline CDR1 MNHNS, CDR2 SASEGT. The CDR3 loop spans 14 amino acids. Written as DNA, the CDR3 is TGTGCCAGCAGTGAATTGAGTACTAACTATGGCTACACCTTC. Its translation is CASSELSTNYGYTF.

This clonotype was recorded a few times. The CDR3 DNA is TGTGCCATCGAAGCAGGGGGCAGCGGCACTGAAGCTTTCTTT. Translated: CAIEAGGSGTEAFF. The chain couples TRBV10-3 to TRBJ1-1; TRBD1 agrees at 8 bases. CDR1 is ENHRY, CDR2 SYGVKD, per germline. The CDR3 contains 14 residues. The trim removed 8 bases at V and 4 bases at J, leaving 9 bases unmatched.

J is TRBJ1-1 and V is TRBV6-2 or TRBV6-3; D remains unclear. Looked up from germline, CDR1 is MNHEY and CDR2 is SVGEGT. Deletions cut 0 bases from V and 3 bases from J, with 8 bases between. This CDR3 contains 14 residues. In DNA form, the CDR3 reads TGTGCCAGCAGTTACTCTGGGCTGCACACTGAAGCTTTCTTT. Amino acids: CASSYSGLHTEAFF.

This clonotype turned up a few times. The rearrangement links TRBV4-1 to TRBJ1-4; D gene unclear. The CDR3 has 14 amino acids. V gave up 1 base and J gave up 5 bases, with 8 bases separating them. Germline CDR1 MGHRA, CDR2 YSYEKL. CDR3 protein: CASSQVTRNEKLFF. Here the CDR3 DNA reads TGCGCCAGCAGCCAAGTCACGAGGAATGAAAAACTGTTTTTT.

The chain has TRBV7-9 and TRBJ2-1; TRBD2 matches at 7 bases. Germline V gives CDR1 SEHNR, CDR2 FQNEAQ (reference sequence). The trim removed 1 base at V and 4 bases at J, leaving 4 bases unmatched. CDR3 length equals 15 residues. CDR3 sequence: CASSLDARGYNEQFF. The CDR3 DNA is TGTGCCAGCAGCTTAGATGCGCGGGGGTACAATGAGCAGTTCTTC. The full variable domain, rest sourced from reference TRBV7-9 and TRBJ2-1, is DTGVSQNPRHKITKRGQNVTFRCDPISEHNRLYWYRQTLGQGPEFLTYFQNEAQLEKSRLLSDRFSAERPKGSFSTLEIQRTEQGDSAMYLCASSLDARGYNEQFFGPGTRLTVL.

Notes on this clonotype: Germline is not matched at one junction end, which may reflect a read error. The V call is TRBV27, the J call TRBJ2-7; TRBD1 aligns across 7 bases. The CDR3 sequence is 14 residues long. Germline V gene lookup returns CDR1 MNHEY and CDR2 SMNVEV (reference sequence). CDR3 nucleotide sequence: TGTGCCGGCAGTTTTATCAGGGGGAATGACGAGCAGTACTTC. Its protein product is CAGSFIRGNDEQYF.

In its sample, this clonotype was seen many times. The chain employs TRBV7-2 and TRBJ2-5, with 12 bases identical to TRBD2. The ends lost 5 bases at V and 2 bases at J; junction bases unmatched: 3. The CDR3 is 15 amino acids. Per germline, CDR1 SGHTA and CDR2 FQGNSA. This chain's CDR3 is CASSRTSGVQETQYF. As DNA, the CDR3 is TGTGCCAGCAGCAGGACTAGCGGGGTACAAGAGACCCAGTACTTC.

This clonotype occurred many times. The CDR3 spells CASSLGLIFEAFF. Written as DNA, the CDR3 is TGTGCCAGCAGCTTAGGCCTCATATTTGAAGCTTTCTTT. This sequence joins TRBV7-2 and TRBJ1-1; D not certain. Germline values: CDR1 SGHTA, CDR2 FQGNSA. The length of the CDR3 is 13 residues. Trimming left V 1 base short and J 7 bases short, with 10 bases between.

The chain employs TRBV27 and TRBJ1-6, with 8 positions matching TRBD1. The V gene's germline CDR1 is MNHEY and CDR2 SMNVEV (reference sequence). With 5 bases clipped from V and 13 bases from J, the junction kept 10 bases outside the gene matches. The CDR3 runs to 14 residues. The CDR3 region is CASSPTGVLSPLHF. DNA for the CDR3: TGTGCCAGCAGTCCGACAGGGGTATTATCGCCCCTCCACTTT.

This clonotype was seen once. CDR3 DNA: TGCGCCAGCAGCAAGCTTAGCTGGGGGGACCAAGAGACCCAGTACTTC. It specifies CASSKLSWGDQETQYF. The chain joins TRBV5-1 to TRBJ2-5, with D possibly matching TRBD2 (6 bases). Trimming cost V 4 bases and J 0 bases, with 16 bases left between them. This CDR3 contains 16 residues. CDR1 and CDR2 from the germline V gene are SGHRS and YFSETQ.